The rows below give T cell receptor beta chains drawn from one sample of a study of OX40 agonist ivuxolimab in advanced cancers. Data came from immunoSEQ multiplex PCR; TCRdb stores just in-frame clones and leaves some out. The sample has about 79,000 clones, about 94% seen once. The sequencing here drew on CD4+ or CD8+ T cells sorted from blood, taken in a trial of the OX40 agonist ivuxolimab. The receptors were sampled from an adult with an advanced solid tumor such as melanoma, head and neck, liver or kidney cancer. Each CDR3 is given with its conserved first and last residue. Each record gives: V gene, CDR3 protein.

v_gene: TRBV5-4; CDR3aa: CASSQTYRGKNEQFF
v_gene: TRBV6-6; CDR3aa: CASSYLQGASEPQHF
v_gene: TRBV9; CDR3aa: CASTTGDSGSYEQYF
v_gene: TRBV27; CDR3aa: CASSNIPGTNYEQYF
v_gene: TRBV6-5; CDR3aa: CASSPDPKQETQYF
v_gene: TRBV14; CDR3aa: CASSQAPSYETQYF
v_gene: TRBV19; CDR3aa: CASRPLETGDTDTQYF
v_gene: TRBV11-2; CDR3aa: CASSLVPGTDTQYF
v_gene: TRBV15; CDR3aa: CATSREGELINEQFF
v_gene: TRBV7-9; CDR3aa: CASSREGVPYEQYF
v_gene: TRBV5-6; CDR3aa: CASSLGQGEQNTEAFF
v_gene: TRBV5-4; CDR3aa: CASSSGQGANYGYTF
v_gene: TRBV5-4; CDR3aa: CASSLMGLDTEAFF
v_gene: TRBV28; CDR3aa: CASSSVPRGLMNTEAFF
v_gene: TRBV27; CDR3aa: CASSSGLAGVNEQYF
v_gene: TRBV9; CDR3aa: CASSGTLGGELFF
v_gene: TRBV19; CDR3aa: CASRRGGYTF
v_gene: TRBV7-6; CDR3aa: CASSRTGQGNTGELFF
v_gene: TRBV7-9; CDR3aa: CASSQIAEGSYEQYF
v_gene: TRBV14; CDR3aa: CASSHQEGTATYEQYF
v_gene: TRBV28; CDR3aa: CASSLDSDGYNSPLHF
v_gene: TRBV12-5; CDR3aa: CASGLDNEQFF
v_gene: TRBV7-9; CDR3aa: CASSSTGLSGVEQYF
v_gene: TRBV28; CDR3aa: CASSLRGAGVSNYEQYF
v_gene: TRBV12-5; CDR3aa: CASGQDSSYEQYF
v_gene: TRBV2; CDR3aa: CASTSGPAGSGNQPQHF
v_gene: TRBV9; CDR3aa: CASSVEGQVEWTSGNNEQFF
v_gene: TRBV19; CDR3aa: CASSSGGAYEQFF
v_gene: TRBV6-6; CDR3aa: CASSLRVGGTSEEQYF
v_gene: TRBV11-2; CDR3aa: CASSLAGDSGNTIYF
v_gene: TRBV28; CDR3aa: CASSLYPSGYQETQYF
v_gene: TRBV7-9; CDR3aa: CASSLMREGETQYF
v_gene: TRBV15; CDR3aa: CATSRVEDTQYF
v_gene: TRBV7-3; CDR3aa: CASSLGTSGTEQFF
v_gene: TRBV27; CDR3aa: CASSWGTAYEQYF
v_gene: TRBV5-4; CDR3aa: CASSSMTGGPDTQYF
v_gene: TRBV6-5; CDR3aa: CASGTGTDTQYF
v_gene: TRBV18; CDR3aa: CASSSWLPTNTIYF
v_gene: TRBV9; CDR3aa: CASSLTGGVNTEAFF
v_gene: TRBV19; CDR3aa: CASSFGQGTYGYTF
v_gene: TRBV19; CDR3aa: CASSMATGNQPQHF
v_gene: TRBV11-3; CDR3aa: CASSWGLAGTETQYF
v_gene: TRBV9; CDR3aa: CASSVGGWGRGPFEQYF
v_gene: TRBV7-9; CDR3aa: CASSSSNTEAFF
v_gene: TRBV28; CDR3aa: CASKILGSSYNEQFF
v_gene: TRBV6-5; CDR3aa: CASSYNRVITDTQYF
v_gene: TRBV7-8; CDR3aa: CASSVSIQGRNQPQHF
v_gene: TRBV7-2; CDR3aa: CASSLGLGFYEGGYTF
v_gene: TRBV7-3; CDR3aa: CASSLTGGPDEQYF
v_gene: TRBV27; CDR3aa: CASRLTGPSTDTQYF
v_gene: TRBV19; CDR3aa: CASTRDRGNTGELFF
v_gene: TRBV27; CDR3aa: CASSSTGVSSYNSPLHF
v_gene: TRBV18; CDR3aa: CASSGGSSYGYTF
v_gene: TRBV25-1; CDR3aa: CASSDVEVADSYEQYF
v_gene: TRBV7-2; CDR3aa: CASSWGYTTEAFF
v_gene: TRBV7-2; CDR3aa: CASSLGTGGHEQYF
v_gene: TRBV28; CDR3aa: CASSKPEGTEAFF